Presented here are 31 T cell receptor beta chains from one specimen sequenced in a study of T cell responses to AZD1222 COVID-19 vaccine. Sequencing used immunoSEQ multiplex PCR; TCRdb keeps in-frame clones, though not all of them. The sample shows 95,000 to 130,000 clones, roughly nine tenths of them seen only once. The sequenced sample was peripheral blood, obtained 28 days after the second AZD1222 dose. These receptors were collected from an adult who received the AZD1222 COVID-19 vaccine.

The V gene is TRBV10-1, the J gene TRBJ1-4, with D uncertain. Germline CDR1 reads WNHNN; CDR2 reads SYGVQD (reference sequence). Trimming pared 4 bases from V and 2 bases from J, leaving 8 bases between. The CDR3 has 14 amino acids. The chain's CDR3 is CASSVGGTNEKLFF. CDR3 nucleotide sequence: TGCGCCAGCAGTGTTGGAGGCACTAATGAAAAACTGTTTTTT.

The V gene is TRBV19, the J gene TRBJ2-1, with 9 positions matching TRBD2. The trim removed 6 bases at V and 7 bases at J, leaving 13 bases unmatched. This CDR3 region has 16 residues. CDR1 and CDR2 (germline): LNHDA, SQIVND (reference sequence). CDR3 sequence: CASRDFSGSVSNEQFF. The CDR3 nucleotides read TGTGCCAGTAGGGATTTTAGCGGGAGCGTTAGTAATGAGCAGTTCTTC.

The table lists this clone with a count of one. This chain uses TRBV5-8 with TRBJ1-2; D is ambiguous. The CDR3 spans 8 residues. V lost 6 bases, J lost 12 bases, and 6 bases lay in between. CDR1 is SGHTS, CDR2 YDEGEE, per germline. The CDR3 sequence is CASTFNTF. As DNA, the CDR3 is TGTGCCAGCACCTTTAACACCTTC.

The chain couples TRBV6-5 to TRBJ2-7; the match to TRBD1 covers 7 bases. This CDR3 region has 13 residues. Germline CDR1 and CDR2: MNHEY and SVGAGI. V was pared by 6 bases and J by 6 bases, with 8 bases of the junction left unmatched. The CDR3 nucleotides read TGTGCCAGCAGCTTACAGGGGCCGGGCGAGCAGTACTTC. It codes for CASSLQGPGEQYF.

V and J are TRBV28 and TRBJ1-2; 11 bases line up with TRBD1. This CDR3 has 15 residues. From germline, CDR1 is MDHEN and CDR2 SYDVKM. The V segment lost 4 bases and the J segment 7 bases; nucleotides outside the gene matches: 8. CDR3 sequence reads: CASSSGQGDWSGYTF. Written as DNA, the CDR3 is TGTGCCAGCAGTTCGGGACAGGGGGATTGGAGTGGCTACACCTTC.

The genes are TRBV10-1 and TRBJ1-2; D not resolved. The CDR3 is made up of 15 amino acids. Deletions cut 2 bases from V and 4 bases from J, with 14 bases between. CDR1 and CDR2 (germline): WNHNN, SYGVQD (reference sequence). CDR3 in amino acids: CASSEKVTDLYGYTF. DNA for the CDR3: TGCGCCAGCAGTGAGAAGGTGACTGACCTCTATGGCTACACCTTC.

The rearrangement joins TRBV27 to TRBJ1-6; D uncertain. Trimming removed 5 bases at V and 0 bases at J, with 17 bases between. Germline assignment: CDR1 MNHEY and CDR2 SMNVEV (reference sequence). The CDR3 totals 18 residues. For the CDR3, the DNA is TGTGCCAGCAGTGCGCGAAACCCAATGAGCTCCTATAATTCACCCCTCCACTTT. Amino acids: CASSARNPMSSYNSPLHF.

The genes are TRBV6-6 and TRBJ1-5; possibly TRBD1 for D (5 bases). The CDR3 spans 15 residues. Trimming cost V 2 bases and J 7 bases, with 15 bases left between them. Germline values: CDR1 MNHNY, CDR2 SVGAGI (reference sequence). Here the CDR3 DNA reads TGTGCCAGCAGTTACAGGGAGGGGTTGGAACAGCCCCAGCATTTT. Translating it yields CASSYREGLEQPQHF.

This rearrangement joins TRBV18 to TRBJ2-3; 7 bases align to TRBD2. V was pared by 6 bases and J by 6 bases, with 12 bases of the junction left unmatched. The CDR3 length is 15 residues. Germline V CDR1 and CDR2: KGHSH, LQKENI. Here the CDR3 DNA reads TGTGCCAGCTCTCCAACTAGCGACTCAGGGGATACGCAGTATTTT. It codes for CASSPTSDSGDTQYF.

CDR3 DNA: TGTGCCAGCAGCCTCGGGGGTCTAGCGGGGGCGGGAGAGACCCAGTACTTC. Its protein product is CASSLGGLAGAGETQYF. The gene calls are TRBV11-2 and TRBJ2-5, with 10 bases aligning to TRBD2. The trim removed 5 bases at V and 4 bases at J, leaving 13 bases unmatched. This CDR3 has 17 residues. Germline V CDR1 and CDR2: SGHAT, FQNNGV. Variable domain in full (rest from reference TRBV11-2 and TRBJ2-5): EAGVAQSPRYKIIEKRQSVAFWCNPISGHATLYWYQQILGQGPKLLIQFQNNGVVDDSQLPKDRFSAERLKGVDSTLKIQPAKLEDSAVYLCASSLGGLAGAGETQYFGPGTRLLVL.

The chain employs TRBV9 and TRBJ2-5; the match to TRBD2 covers 7 bases. The CDR3 has 16 residues. CDR1 is SGDLS, CDR2 YYNGEE, per germline. V gave up 4 bases and J gave up 3 bases; unmatched junction bases: 12. This CDR3 is CASSRGVVEGKETQYF. CDR3 coding DNA: TGTGCCAGCAGCCGGGGGGTGGTAGAAGGGAAAGAGACCCAGTACTTC.

A remark on this clone: At one of its ends the junction is not consistent with the germline gene, which may arise from a read error. The V gene is TRBV7-7, the J gene TRBJ2-1; 9 bases align to TRBD2. The CDR3 has 15 amino acids. Germline lookup yields CDR1 SSHAT and CDR2 FNYEAQ (reference sequence). The CDR3: CASSSTSGPYNEQFF. CDR3 in DNA: TGTGCTAGCAGCTCCACTAGCGGGCCTTACAATGAGCAGTTCTTC.

The chain combines TRBV18 with TRBJ1-5; D ambiguous. The CDR3 runs to 15 residues. The germline V and J ends were trimmed by 3 bases and 5 bases, with 14 bases remaining between them. Germline lookup yields CDR1 KGHSH and CDR2 LQKENI. The CDR3 bases are TGTGCCAGCTCACCGGGCCCGCAAGCGGATCAGCCCCAGCATTTT. Translated: CASSPGPQADQPQHF. Using reference TRBV18 and TRBJ1-5 for the parts outside the CDR3, the full variable domain is NAGVMQNPRHLVRRRGQEARLRCSPMKGHSHVYWYRQLPEEGLKFMVYLQKENIIDESGMPKERFSAEFPKEGPSILRIQQVVRGDSAAYFCASSPGPQADQPQHFGDGTRLSIL.

The CDR3 DNA reads as TGTGCCAGCAGCTTTGGGCTAGCGGGGAACACAGATACGCAGTATTTT. Translated, it gives CASSFGLAGNTDTQYF. This chain links TRBV11-2 with TRBJ2-3; 9 bases line up with TRBD2. With V trimmed by 3 bases and J by 2 bases, 6 bases remained unmatched. CDR1 is SGHAT and CDR2 is FQNNGV in the germline V gene. The CDR3 consists of 16 residues.

This sequence joins TRBV5-1 and TRBJ1-6; D gene uncertain. This CDR3 has 15 residues. Trimming shortened V by 2 bases and J by 0 bases, and 6 bases separated the two germline ends. Germline V gene lookup returns CDR1 SGHRS and CDR2 YFSETQ. The CDR3 loop is CASSLSPSYNSPLHF. The CDR3 DNA reads as TGCGCCAGCAGCTTATCCCCCTCCTATAATTCACCCCTCCACTTT. The full variable domain, with the rest looked up from reference TRBV5-1 and TRBJ1-6, is KAGVTQTPRYLIKTRGQQVTLSCSPISGHRSVSWYQQTPGQGLQFLFEYFSETQRNKGNFPGRFSGRQFSNSRSEMNVSTLELGDSALYLCASSLSPSYNSPLHFGNGTRLTVT.

The chain recombines TRBV6-5 with TRBJ2-1; D is undetermined. V was shortened by 0 bases and J by 7 bases, with 7 bases between the two germline ends. Germline V gene lookup returns CDR1 MNHEY and CDR2 SVGAGI. There are 13 residues in the CDR3. CDR3: CASSYSTANEQFF. CDR3 nucleotides: TGTGCCAGCAGTTACTCGACTGCAAATGAGCAGTTCTTC.

V and J are TRBV7-9 and TRBJ2-1; no firm D call. The V gene lost 1 base and the J gene lost 7 bases, with 5 bases spanning the gap. Germline loops: CDR1 SEHNR, CDR2 FQNEAQ (reference sequence). This CDR3 is built from 12 residues. The CDR3 loop is CASSLDGNEQFF. The CDR3 region has the DNA TGTGCCAGCAGCTTAGATGGAAATGAGCAGTTCTTC.

The chain uses TRBV19 and TRBJ2-1; 13 nucleotides line up with TRBD2. Germline CDR1 and CDR2: LNHDA and SQIVND (reference sequence). This CDR3 region has 15 residues. The junction had 4 bases not matched to a gene; V was cut back by 6 bases and J by 5 bases. CDR3 residues: CASSKTSGRHNEQFF. CDR3 in DNA: TGTGCCAGTAGCAAGACTAGCGGGAGGCACAATGAGCAGTTCTTC.

V and J are TRBV12-3 or TRBV12-4 and TRBJ2-1; D is perhaps TRBD2 (6 bases). Trimming left V 2 bases short and J 5 bases short, with 7 bases between. The length of the CDR3 is 13 residues. This CDR3 reads CASSLRGNNEQFF. CDR3 bases: TGTGCCAGCAGTTTACGCGGGAACAATGAGCAGTTCTTC.

The J gene is TRBJ2-2, the V gene TRBV19; weak D call: TRBD2 (5 bases). There are 14 residues in the CDR3. Looked up from germline, CDR1 is LNHDA and CDR2 is SQIVND (reference sequence). V lost 1 base and J lost 7, with 10 bases in between. CDR3 loop: CASSIGLAGGELFF. As DNA, the CDR3 is TGTGCCAGTAGTATAGGACTGGCGGGCGGGGAGCTGTTTTTT.

DNA for the CDR3: TGTGCCAGCAGCCCTGGACAGGGATTATTTATTGATACGCAGTATTTT. Translating gives CASSPGQGLFIDTQYF. J is TRBJ2-3 and V is TRBV11-3; 8 nucleotides agree with TRBD1. This CDR3 region has 16 residues. The V gene's germline CDR1 is SGHNT and CDR2 YENEEA. Trimming at V came to 5 bases and at J to 6 bases, leaving 13 bases not matched to a gene.

The gene calls are TRBV12-3 or TRBV12-4 and TRBJ1-4; D gene ambiguous. The CDR3 extends over 13 amino acids. V lost 1 base to trimming and J lost 8 bases, with 8 bases between them. The DNA of the CDR3 is TGTGCCAGCAGTTTAGGAGGGTTCGAAAAACTGTTTTTT. Translation: CASSLGGFEKLFF.

The chain is built from TRBV19 and TRBJ1-5; 8 bases are a match to TRBD1. V gave up 4 bases and J gave up 5 bases; unmatched junction bases: 4. The germline V gene encodes CDR1 LNHDA and CDR2 SQIVND (reference sequence). CDR3 length: 14 residues. CDR3 residues: CASSTDRVDQPQHF. For the CDR3, the DNA is TGTGCCAGTAGTACGGACAGGGTAGATCAGCCCCAGCATTTT.

This clone has only one observation. The CDR3 here is CASSDGSSADTQYF. The DNA of the CDR3 is TGTGCCAGCAGTGATGGCTCCTCGGCAGATACGCAGTATTTT. V and J are TRBV6-4 and TRBJ2-3, with D uncertain. The CDR3 extends over 14 amino acids. CDR1 is MRHNA and CDR2 is SNTAGT in the germline V gene. Trimming removed 3 bases from V and 4 bases from J, with 11 bases in between.

The chain uses TRBV12-3 or TRBV12-4 and TRBJ1-1; no clear D gene. Trimming stripped 3 bases from V and 2 bases from J, with 1 base between. The CDR3 is 11 residues long. The chain's CDR3 is CASSFNTEAFF. CDR3 sequence (DNA): TGTGCCAGCAGTTTTAACACTGAAGCTTTCTTT.

The chain joins TRBV4-2 to TRBJ1-5; no clear D. Germline CDR1 is LGHNA and CDR2 is YNFKEQ. Trimming stripped 0 bases from V and 4 bases from J, with 7 bases between. The CDR3 length is 14 residues. The CDR3 DNA follows: TGTGCCAGCAGCCAAGATCGGTCGAATCAGCCCCAGCATTTT. It is translated as CASSQDRSNQPQHF.

The chain uses TRBV4-1 and TRBJ2-1; the D is unclear. CDR1 and CDR2 (germline): MGHRA, YSYEKL. This CDR3 contains 12 residues. The ends were cut back, 3 bases at V and 8 bases at J, with 8 bases in the middle. In nucleotides, the CDR3 is TGCGCCAGCAGCCAGCTACGCCATGAGCAGTTCTTC. Its translation: CASSQLRHEQFF.

The chain links TRBV7-2 to TRBJ2-1; tentative D call: TRBD2 (6 bases). This CDR3 has 15 amino acids. Germline CDR1 SGHTA, CDR2 FQGNSA. Trimming pared 3 bases from V and 8 bases from J, leaving 17 bases between. CDR3 DNA sequence: TGTGCCAGCAGCTTTTTCACCGGGACTGAGCATGAGCAGTTCTTC. It translates to CASSFFTGTEHEQFF. Looking up the rest from reference TRBV7-2 and TRBJ2-1 gives the full variable domain: GAGVSQSPSNKVTEKGKDVELRCDPISGHTALYWYRQSLGQGLEFLIYFQGNSAPDKSGLPSDRFSAERTGGSVSTLTIQRTQQEDSAVYLCASSFFTGTEHEQFFGPGTRLTVL.

The sample holds a few counts of this clone. As DNA, the CDR3 is TGCGCCAGCACCCCCCGGACTGAGGGCGGGGAGCTGTTTTTT. Its protein is CASTPRTEGGELFF. The chain combines TRBV10-1 with TRBJ2-2; the D gene is possibly TRBD2 (5 bases). Trimming took 7 bases from V and 7 from J, leaving 16 bases between them. The V gene's germline CDR1 is WNHNN and CDR2 SYGVQD (reference sequence). The CDR3 length is 14 residues.

With regard to this clone: The junction shows a germline mismatch at one end, possibly a read error. The chain joins TRBV13 to TRBJ1-3, with D hard to call. The length of the CDR3 is 13 residues. Germline V lookup: CDR1 PRHDT, CDR2 FYEKMQ (reference sequence). CDR3 sequence: CASSLYRRNAIYF. The CDR3 coding sequence is TGTGCCAGCAGCTTATATCGACGAAACGCCATATATTTT. Complete variable domain (other parts from reference TRBV13 and TRBJ1-3): AAGVIQSPRHLIKEKRETATLKCYPIPRHDTVYWYQQGPGQDPQFLISFYEKMQSDKGSIPDRFSAQQFSDYHSELNMSSLELGDSALYFCASSLYRRNAIYFGEGSWLTVV.

V gene TRBV5-1 combines with J gene TRBJ2-6; D remains ambiguous. Trimming took off 5 bases at V and 4 bases at J, with 13 bases between the two ends. Germline CDR1 is SGHRS and CDR2 is YFSETQ. The CDR3 has 15 residues. This CDR3 reads CASSSMDSGANVLTF. The CDR3 coding sequence is TGCGCCAGCAGTTCTATGGATTCCGGGGCCAACGTCCTGACTTTC. Supplemented by reference TRBV5-1 and TRBJ2-6, the full variable domain reads KAGVTQTPRYLIKTRGQQVTLSCSPISGHRSVSWYQQTPGQGLQFLFEYFSETQRNKGNFPGRFSGRQFSNSRSEMNVSTLELGDSALYLCASSSMDSGANVLTFGAGSRLTVL.